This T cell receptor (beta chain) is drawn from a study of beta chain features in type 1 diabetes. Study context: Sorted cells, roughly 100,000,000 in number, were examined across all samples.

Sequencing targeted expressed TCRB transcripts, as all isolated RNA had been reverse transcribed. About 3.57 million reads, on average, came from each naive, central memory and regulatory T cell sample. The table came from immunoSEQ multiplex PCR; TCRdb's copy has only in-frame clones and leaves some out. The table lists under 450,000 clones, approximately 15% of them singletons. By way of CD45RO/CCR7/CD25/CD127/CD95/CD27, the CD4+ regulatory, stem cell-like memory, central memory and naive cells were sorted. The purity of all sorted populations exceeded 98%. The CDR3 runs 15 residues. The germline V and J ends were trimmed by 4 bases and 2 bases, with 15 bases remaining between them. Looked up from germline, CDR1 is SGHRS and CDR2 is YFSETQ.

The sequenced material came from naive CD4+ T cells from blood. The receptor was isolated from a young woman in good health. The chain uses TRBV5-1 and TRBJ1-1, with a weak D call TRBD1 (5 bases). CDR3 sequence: CASSRDWTPNTEAFF. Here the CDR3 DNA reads TGCGCCAGCAGCCGTGATTGGACACCCAACACTGAAGCTTTCTTT.